These T cell receptor beta chains were read from a single sample in a study of cytomegalovirus exposure and HLA in healthy donors. Only in-frame clones appear in the TCRdb table, and some are missing; sequencing was by immunoSEQ multiplex PCR. The data show about 190,000 clones, approximately 80% seen once. Sequences were obtained from PBMCs. All receptors derive from a woman aged 25 to 39 in good health and CMV-seropositive. The CDR3 runs from the conserved cysteine through the conserved F or W. Fields, in order: V gene, D gene, J gene, CDR3 length, clone size, CDR3 DNA, CDR3 protein. D genes are given only for firm matches. The listing skips clone size in some rows; elsewhere it reads once, few, many or a size class.

v_gene: TRBV5-4; d_gene: .; j_gene: TRBJ1-2; len: 15; abundance: .; CDR3nt: TGTGCCAGCAGCCCAGAGCTACAGGGTTCCTATGGCTACACCTTC; CDR3aa: CASSPELQGSYGYTF
v_gene: TRBV7-6; d_gene: TRBD2; j_gene: TRBJ2-7; len: 15; abundance: .; CDR3nt: TGTGCCAGCAGCTTATCGCCGGGAGGCTCCTACGAGCAGTACTTC; CDR3aa: CASSLSPGGSYEQYF
v_gene: TRBV2; d_gene: TRBD1; j_gene: TRBJ2-7; len: 15; abundance: .; CDR3nt: TGTGCCAGCAACGTCGACTCGACAGGGGACTACGAGCAGTACTTC; CDR3aa: CASNVDSTGDYEQYF
v_gene: TRBV7-9; d_gene: .; j_gene: TRBJ2-2; len: 15; abundance: few; CDR3nt: TGTGCCAGCAGCAACAGAGCGCAGGGTTCCGGGGAGCTGTTTTTT; CDR3aa: CASSNRAQGSGELFF
v_gene: TRBV21-1; d_gene: .; j_gene: TRBJ1-5; len: 16; abundance: .; CDR3nt: TGTGCCAGCAGCAAAGAGGGGTCCCCGAGCAATCAGCCCCAGCATTTT; CDR3aa: CASSKEGSPSNQPQHF
v_gene: TRBV19; d_gene: TRBD1; j_gene: TRBJ2-2; len: 15; abundance: .; CDR3nt: TGTGCCAGTAGTATAGGGACAGGGGGCACCGGGGAGCTGTTTTTT; CDR3aa: CASSIGTGGTGELFF
v_gene: TRBV9; d_gene: TRBD2; j_gene: TRBJ2-7; len: 14; abundance: .; CDR3nt: TGTGCCAGCAGTCCGGGACTAGCACCATGGGAGCAGTACTTC; CDR3aa: CASSPGLAPWEQYF
v_gene: TRBV28; d_gene: .; j_gene: TRBJ2-3; len: 17; abundance: .; CDR3nt: TGTGCCAGCAGTTTCTCCAATCCCGCGGCTAGCACAGATACGCAGTATTTT; CDR3aa: CASSFSNPAASTDTQYF
v_gene: TRBV2; d_gene: .; j_gene: TRBJ1-1; len: 13; abundance: .; CDR3nt: TGTGCCAGCAGTCCCCAGGGTACCACTGAAGCTTTCTTT; CDR3aa: CASSPQGTTEAFF
v_gene: TRBV7-9; d_gene: TRBD1; j_gene: TRBJ2-7; len: 17; abundance: few; CDR3nt: TGTTCCAGCAGCTTAAGACTCCCCGGGACAGCACATTACGAGCAGTACTTC; CDR3aa: CSSSLRLPGTAHYEQYF
v_gene: TRBV27; d_gene: .; j_gene: TRBJ1-2; len: 14; abundance: .; CDR3nt: TGTGCCAGCAGTTTGGGAGGCGGAAACTATGGCTACACCTTC; CDR3aa: CASSLGGGNYGYTF
v_gene: TRBV30; d_gene: TRBD1; j_gene: TRBJ2-4; len: 13; abundance: few; CDR3nt: TGTGCCTGGGACAGGGTCGCCAAAAACATTCAGTACTTC; CDR3aa: CAWDRVAKNIQYF
v_gene: TRBV5-4; d_gene: TRBD2; j_gene: TRBJ2-5; len: 16; abundance: .; CDR3nt: TGTGCCAGCAGCATCCCTAGCGGGAGGACTCAAGAGACCCAGTACTTC; CDR3aa: CASSIPSGRTQETQYF
v_gene: TRBV5-1; d_gene: TRBD1; j_gene: TRBJ1-2; len: 14; abundance: .; CDR3nt: TGCGCCAGCAGCTTTGAACAGGGGTCCTATGGCTACACCTTC; CDR3aa: CASSFEQGSYGYTF